Shown below are 7 T cell receptor beta chains from a single sample sequenced in a study of T-cell memory formation after mild COVID-19. From the 5' RACE reads, TCRdb called clonotypes with MiXCR, one entry per CDR3 protein. The sample holds fewer than 250,000 distinct CDR3 sequences, 15% seen once. The material sequenced was PBMCs or a T cell subset sorted from them (not recorded which). These receptors came from an adult woman who had mild COVID-19 (a few samples of this study predate the infection). Cell type and time point are not known.

This chain uses TRBV5-4 with TRBJ1-1; possible D gene TRBD1, 5 bases. This CDR3 has 14 amino acids. In germline, CDR1 is SGHNT, CDR2 YYREEE (reference sequence). The V end was cut by 0 bases, the J end by 2 bases, with 8 bases between. The CDR3 sequence: CASSLETGNTEAFF. The CDR3 nucleotides are TGTGCCAGCAGCTTGGAAACAGGCAACACTGAAGCTTTCTTT.

This chain joins TRBV5-6 and TRBJ1-3; a possible D gene is TRBD1 (5 bases). The germline gives CDR1 SGHDT, CDR2 YYEEEE. Trimming removed 4 bases from V and 0 bases from J, with 11 bases in between. There are 15 residues in the CDR3. CDR3 sequence: CASSIGASSGNTIYF. CDR3 nucleotides: TGTGCCAGCAGCATAGGGGCTAGCTCTGGAAACACCATATATTTT.

Ten or more counts support this clonotype. The rearrangement joins TRBV10-3 to TRBJ2-3, with 7 positions matching TRBD1. Germline CDR1 and CDR2: ENHRY and SYGVKD. The CDR3 is 12 residues long. J was trimmed by 4 bases and V by 6 bases; bases with no gene match: 1. This CDR3 is CAISGQADTQYF. The CDR3 DNA is TGTGCCATCAGCGGACAGGCAGATACGCAGTATTTT.

The sample holds a few counts of this clonotype. This chain links TRBV5-1 with TRBJ2-4, with D unresolved. In germline, CDR1 is SGHRS, CDR2 YFSETQ. Trimming pared 4 bases from V and 1 base from J, leaving 6 bases between. This CDR3 has 13 residues. The CDR3 sequence: CASSKDAKNIQYF. Here the CDR3 DNA reads TGCGCCAGCAGCAAAGACGCCAAAAACATTCAGTACTTC.

This clonotype showed up just once. The rearrangement uses TRBV5-1 and TRBJ1-1; D unclear. V was cut by 4 bases and J by 1 base, with 20 bases left in between. Germline CDR1 and CDR2: SGHRS and YFSETQ. The CDR3 sequence is 17 residues long. CDR3 loop: CASSPETGVWGNTEAFF. CDR3 DNA: TGCGCCAGCAGCCCCGAGACCGGGGTCTGGGGGAACACTGAAGCTTTCTTT.

This clonotype was observed a few times. The genes are TRBV18 and TRBJ1-1; unclear D gene. V was cut by 0 bases and J by 8 bases, with 7 bases left in between. Looked up from germline, CDR1 is KGHSH and CDR2 is LQKENI. The CDR3 has 12 amino acids. The CDR3 DNA is TGTGCCAGCTCACCACCGATGGGAGAAGCTTTCTTT. This sequence encodes CASSPPMGEAFF.

This clonotype showed up just a few times. The chain recombines TRBV18 with TRBJ2-3, with 10 bases that match TRBD2. Germline assignment: CDR1 KGHSH and CDR2 LQKENI. The trim removed 9 bases at V and 2 bases at J, leaving 5 bases unmatched. The CDR3 runs to 14 residues. The CDR3 loop reads CASRTSGHTDTQYF. CDR3 nucleotides: TGTGCCAGTAGGACTAGCGGACACACAGATACGCAGTATTTT.